A selection of T cell receptor beta chains follows, all from one sample in a study of cytomegalovirus exposure and HLA in healthy donors. Libraries were prepared by immunoSEQ multiplex PCR; TCRdb keeps only in-frame clonotypes and omits some of them. Among some 120,000 clones listed, 80% were seen once. The sequencing input was PBMCs. The receptors come from a male donor in good health and CMV-seronegative. The CDR3 runs from the conserved cysteine through the conserved F or W. The order of the fields is J gene, clone size, D gene, V gene, CDR3 DNA, CDR3 protein. A D gene is named only where the DNA matches it firmly. Not every row has a clone size; where given, it reads once, few, many or a size class.

TRBJ2-1	NA	NA	TRBV6-4	TGTGCCAGCAGTGAGGGTGGGCCCCACAATGAGCAGTTCTTC	CASSEGGPHNEQFF
TRBJ2-5	few	NA	TRBV5-8	TGTGCCAGCAGCCGCGCGGGGGCTCAAGAGACCCAGTACTTC	CASSRAGAQETQYF
TRBJ2-1	NA	NA	TRBV6-4	TGTGCCAGCAGTGACTCAGGGGGAACCCACAATGAGCAGTTCTTC	CASSDSGGTHNEQFF
TRBJ2-4	NA	TRBD1	TRBV4-1	TGCGCCAGCAGCCTCACCTCGGGGCCGGGACAGGGTGACCCCTTAGCCAAAAACATTCAGTACTTC	CASSLTSGPGQGDPLAKNIQYF
TRBJ1-1	NA	NA	TRBV27	TGTGCCAGCACAGGGATGAACACTGAAGCTTTCTTT	CASTGMNTEAFF
TRBJ1-1	NA	NA	TRBV10-2	TGCGCCAGCAGTGGTACGGTTTTGGTTCGGACTGAAGCTTTCTTT	CASSGTVLVRTEAFF
TRBJ2-4	NA	TRBD1	TRBV13	TGTGCCAGCAGCCCCACTCAGGGGGCTTCCAAAAACATTCAGTACTTC	CASSPTQGASKNIQYF
TRBJ2-1	NA	NA	TRBV15	TGTGCCACCAGCGCAACTAGAGGCAATGAGCAGTTCTTC	CATSATRGNEQFF
TRBJ2-7	NA	NA	TRBV6-1	TGTGCCAGCAGTGGTGTTCAGGACTCCGAGCAGTACTTC	CASSGVQDSEQYF
TRBJ2-7	NA	NA	TRBV9	TGTGCCAGCAGCGTAGATGCAGGGATGGACGAGCAGTACTTC	CASSVDAGMDEQYF
TRBJ2-5	few	TRBD1	TRBV7-6	TGTGCCAGCAGCTTAGGTGGGACAGAGTACCAAGAGACCCAGTACTTC	CASSLGGTEYQETQYF
TRBJ2-5	NA	NA	TRBV7-6	TGTGCCAGCACCCTAGGCCGGGGGGCTCAAGAGACCCAGTACTTC	CASTLGRGAQETQYF
TRBJ1-6	NA	TRBD1	TRBV5-4	TGTGCCAGCAGCTTCGGCAGGGGGCTTTCACCCCTCCACTTT	CASSFGRGLSPLHF
TRBJ1-1	NA	NA	TRBV5-4	TGTGCCAGCAGCTTGGTCGGGGAGGCTGAAGCTTTCTTT	CASSLVGEAEAFF
TRBJ2-7	NA	NA	TRBV30	TGTGCCTGGAGTGGCAGGGTGAGTGGCTCCGAGCAGTACTTC	CAWSGRVSGSEQYF
TRBJ1-1	NA	NA	TRBV4-3	TGCGCCAGCAGCCAAGATGCAGGCAGGCTGAACACTGAAGCTTTCTTT	CASSQDAGRLNTEAFF
TRBJ1-1	NA	TRBD1	TRBV6-5	TGTGCCAGCAGCCCCTCGACAGGGAAGGATTTCTTT	CASSPSTGKDFF
TRBJ1-1	NA	NA	TRBV19	TGTGCCAGTAGTATACCGGGCAGGGGAGCTTTCTTT	CASSIPGRGAFF
TRBJ2-3	NA	NA	TRBV4-3	TGCGCCAGTTCGAATTGGGACACTCTATCAGATACGCAGTATTTT	CASSNWDTLSDTQYF
TRBJ1-5	NA	TRBD1	TRBV7-9	TGTGCCAGCAGGGGACAGGGCAATCAGCCCCAGCATTTT	CASRGQGNQPQHF
TRBJ1-1	NA	TRBD1	TRBV6-6	TGTGCCAGCAGTTACGGGGGACAGGGAAACACTGAAGCTTTCTTT	CASSYGGQGNTEAFF
TRBJ2-1	NA	TRBD1	TRBV7-8	TGTGCCAGCAGCCTCAGGGGGCCCTACAATGAGCAGTTCTTC	CASSLRGPYNEQFF
TRBJ1-5	NA	TRBD1	TRBV27	TGTGCCAGCGGGGACAGGGTAAATCAGCCCCAGCATTTT	CASGDRVNQPQHF
TRBJ1-5	few	TRBD1	TRBV6-5	TGTGCCAGCAGCTGGGACAGGAACCAGCCCCAGCATTTT	CASSWDRNQPQHF
TRBJ2-1	NA	TRBD2	TRBV2	TGTGCCAGCAGGGGATTAGCGGGGCCCGGGGGGGAGCAGTTCTTC	CASRGLAGPGGEQFF
TRBJ2-1	NA	NA	TRBV9	TGTGCCAGCAGCGTAGACGGTCCCAGGGGTTACTACAATGAGCAGTTCTTC	CASSVDGPRGYYNEQFF
TRBJ1-1	NA	NA	TRBV6-5	TGTGCCAGCATCCGGGGGAACACTGAAGCTTTCTTT	CASIRGNTEAFF
TRBJ1-3	NA	TRBD1	TRBV7-2	TGTGCCAGCAGCTTAGCAGGGGGACAGTCTGGAAACACCATATATTTT	CASSLAGGQSGNTIYF
TRBJ2-7	NA	NA	TRBV4-1	TGCGCCAGCAGCCAAGCAGGACAGACATCGGGCGAGCAGTACTTC	CASSQAGQTSGEQYF
TRBJ1-2	NA	NA	TRBV5-5	TGTGCCAGCAGCTTGGCCCTGGGAGACTATGGCTACACCTTC	CASSLALGDYGYTF
TRBJ1-1	NA	NA	TRBV5-1	TGCGCCAGCAGCTTGTTTGGGACGGGACATGGCACTGAAGCTTTCTTT	CASSLFGTGHGTEAFF
TRBJ2-7	NA	TRBD1	TRBV7-9	TGTGCCAGCAGCCCGGGGACAGGGATCTCCTACGAGCAGTACTTC	CASSPGTGISYEQYF
TRBJ2-2	NA	TRBD1	TRBV7-9	TGTGCCAGCAGCTTAGCCCAGGACAGGGGAAGGGGTAACACCGGGGAGCTGTTTTTT	CASSLAQDRGRGNTGELFF
TRBJ1-1	NA	NA	TRBV29-1	TGCAGCGTTGAAGAGTGGTTGACACCTGAAGCTTTCTTT	CSVEEWLTPEAFF
TRBJ2-6	few	NA	TRBV6-5	TGTGCCAGCAGTTCCGGACCGATCTCTGGGGCCAACGGCCTGACTTTC	CASSSGPISGANGLTF
TRBJ2-7	NA	TRBD2	TRBV5-5	TGTGCCAGCAGCTTGGCGGGAGGCCCCTACGAGCAGTACTTC	CASSLAGGPYEQYF
TRBJ1-6	NA	NA	TRBV30	TGTGCCTGGGACAGTAGCTCCTATAATTCACCCCTCCACTTT	CAWDSSSYNSPLHF
TRBJ2-3	NA	NA	TRBV5-1	TGCGCCAGCAGCGGAGGGGCGTCAGGGTGGACAGATACGCAGTATTTT	CASSGGASGWTDTQYF
TRBJ1-2	NA	TRBD1	TRBV7-9	TGTGCCAGCAGCGACCGGGACAGGGGTAAGGTGTCGAACTATGGCTACACCTTC	CASSDRDRGKVSNYGYTF
TRBJ1-6	NA	NA	TRBV10-1	TGCGCCAGCAGTGATTCCAGGGTTAATTCACCCCTCCACTTT	CASSDSRVNSPLHF
TRBJ1-1	once	NA	TRBV5-1	TGCGCCAGCAGCCTGGAGGGGATTATGAACACTGAAGCTTTCTTT	CASSLEGIMNTEAFF
TRBJ2-7	NA	TRBD1	TRBV5-1	TGCGCCAGCAGCGGGGGACAGGGGGCCTACGAGCAGTACTTC	CASSGGQGAYEQYF
TRBJ2-1	once	TRBD2	TRBV5-4	TGTGCCAGCAGCTTGTTCCCACGACTAGCGGGGGGCCTTGAGCAGTTCTTC	CASSLFPRLAGGLEQFF
TRBJ2-1	NA	TRBD2	TRBV9	TGTGCCAGCAGCGCGCAAGGACTAGCGGGAGTCAATGAGCAGTTCTTC	CASSAQGLAGVNEQFF
TRBJ1-2	NA	NA	TRBV5-1	TGCGCCAGCAGCTTGGACAGGGTTGGCTACACCTTC	CASSLDRVGYTF
TRBJ1-2	NA	NA	TRBV30	TGTGCCTGCCTAGACTATGGCTACACCTTC	CACLDYGYTF
TRBJ2-3	NA	TRBD1	TRBV5-1	TGCGCCAGCAGAACAGGGGGCTTTGGCACAGATACGCAGTATTTT	CASRTGGFGTDTQYF
TRBJ2-7	NA	TRBD1	TRBV29-1	TGCAGCGTCCTACAGGGGGGCTACGAGCAGTACTTC	CSVLQGGYEQYF
TRBJ2-7	NA	TRBD1	TRBV7-9	TGTGCCAGCAGCCGGGACAGCACCTACGAGCAGTACTTC	CASSRDSTYEQYF